This T cell receptor beta chain was captured by sequencing in a study of cytomegalovirus exposure and HLA in healthy donors. CDR3 length: 15 amino acids. The J segment lost 2 bases and the V segment lost 5 bases, leaving 4 bases of the junction unmatched. CDR1 is MGHDK and CDR2 is SYGVNS in the germline V gene. This clone showed up just a few times. Antigen specificity is unknown. Study-wide results and caveats: Later analysis placed DRB1 highest and HLA-C lowest in TCR association rates, which differed by HLA locus. Upon later analysis, HLA-associated TCR beta chains proved more clonally expanded than other, equally common chains.

Both 60 Vbeta primers and 13 Jbeta primers went into the PCR. Sequencing used immunoSEQ multiplex PCR; TCRdb keeps in-frame clones, though not all of them. Among tens of thousands of clones, about 74% were seen once, and the ten largest hold 3.7%. This TCR came from a young man in good health and CMV-seronegative. The sequenced sample was PBMCs. The rearrangement links TRBV25-1 to TRBJ2-1, with 9 positions matching TRBD2. The CDR3 is CASSIAGATYNEQFF. CDR3 bases: TGTGCCAGCAGTATAGCGGGAGCAACCTACAATGAGCAGTTCTTC.